The 23 T cell receptor beta chains below come from one sample, sequenced in a study of Ad26.COV2.S vaccination and SARS-CoV-2 variants. Sequenced by immunoSEQ multiplex PCR; TCRdb stores in-frame clones only, minus some. Seen here are roughly 410,000 clones, 83% observed once, and the top ten hold roughly 7.4%. As to treatment: around 19 received Ad26.COV2.S at low or high dose, single or two shots; about five received placebo; per-sample allocation not given. Day 63 after the first injection of vaccine or placebo was the sampling time. The sample was peripheral blood, taken in a trial of Ad26.COV2.S vaccine versus placebo. The receptors come from a person between 18 and 60 years old who received the Ad26.COV2.S COVID-19 vaccine or a placebo.

With regard to this clone: Other DNA sequences in this specimen translate into the identical CDR3. The chain carries TRBV5-1 and TRBJ1-1; D call uncertain. Germline-derived CDR1 and CDR2 are SGHRS and YFSETQ. This CDR3 comprises 13 residues. V lost 0 bases and J 2 bases, leaving 5 bases between the germline ends. CDR3 nucleotide sequence: TGCGCCAGCAGCTTGGAGCCAAACACTGAAGCTTTCTTT. It encodes CASSLEPNTEAFF.

V usage is TRBV6-5 and J usage is TRBJ2-7; 7 bases line up with TRBD1. The CDR3 consists of 13 residues. In germline, CDR1 is MNHEY, CDR2 SVGAGI. J lost 6 bases, V lost 8 bases, and 10 bases had no gene match. CDR3 region: CASRRDRDGEQYF. In DNA, the CDR3 is TGTGCCAGCCGACGTGACAGGGATGGCGAGCAGTACTTC.

V usage is TRBV7-2 and J usage is TRBJ2-7; TRBD1 matches at 7 bases. CDR1 is SGHTA and CDR2 is FQGNSA in the germline V gene. This CDR3 region has 16 residues. The V gene end was trimmed by 1 base and the J gene end by 3 bases; junction bases not matched to a gene: 9. This CDR3 is CASSLEGGVRLYEQYF. As DNA, the CDR3 is TGTGCCAGCAGCTTAGAAGGGGGCGTAAGACTCTACGAGCAGTACTTC.

Only a few counts were recorded for this clone. The rearrangement links TRBV5-4 to TRBJ2-3; TRBD2 agrees at 10 bases. The ends lost 5 bases at V and 12 bases at J; junction bases unmatched: 15. CDR1 and CDR2 from the germline V gene are SGHNT and YYREEE (reference sequence). The CDR3 spans 15 residues. This chain's CDR3 is CASSRTSGANLEQYF. CDR3 coding DNA: TGTGCCAGCAGTAGGACTAGCGGTGCCAACTTGGAACAGTATTTT.

CDR3 region: CASSLAPPDTQYF. The CDR3 nucleotides read TGTGCCAGCAGCTTGGCTCCGCCGGATACGCAGTATTTT. V is TRBV5-4 and J is TRBJ2-3; no definite D call. With 0 bases removed from V and 6 bases from J, the gap between germline ends came to 8 bases. Looked up from germline, CDR1 is SGHNT and CDR2 is YYREEE (reference sequence). CDR3 length: 13 residues.

Only one count was recorded for this clone. The rearrangement uses TRBV6-6 and TRBJ1-1; 8 bases match TRBD1. The CDR3 has 15 residues. Germline V CDR1 and CDR2: MNHNY, SVGAGI (reference sequence). V dropped 0 bases and J dropped 4; count of bases not matched to a gene: 4. The CDR3 bases are TGTGCCAGCAGTTACTCGGGCCAGGGGGCCACTGAAGCTTTCTTT. It translates to CASSYSGQGATEAFF.

The chain carries TRBV5-1 and TRBJ2-4; the D gene is possibly TRBD2 (7 bases). V lost 7 bases and J lost 8, with 19 bases in between. CDR3 length equals 14 residues. Germline V gene data show CDR1 as SGHRS and CDR2 as YFSETQ. The CDR3, as DNA: TGCGCCAGCTGCCCGTCGGGGGGCACGGACATTCAGTACTTC. Its protein product is CASCPSGGTDIQYF.

The chain carries TRBV11-2 and TRBJ1-2; D is perhaps TRBD1 (6 bases). Trimming shortened V by 4 bases and J by 8 bases, and 11 bases separated the two germline ends. The CDR3 extends over 12 amino acids. Germline CDR1 and CDR2: SGHAT and FQNNGV. In DNA, the CDR3 is TGTGCCAGCAGCTCCCACAGGGAGGGCTACACCTTC. Translated, it gives CASSSHREGYTF.

This chain connects TRBV5-6 to TRBJ1-5; no firm D call. V was shortened by 2 bases and J by 2 bases, with 8 bases between the two germline ends. This CDR3 comprises 14 residues. Germline lookup yields CDR1 SGHDT and CDR2 YYEEEE. The CDR3, as DNA: TGTGCCAGCAGCTTCCGGTCGGGCAATCAGCCCCAGCATTTT. Amino acids: CASSFRSGNQPQHF.

This clone came up a few times. Other DNA variants within this sample encode the same CDR3. V and J are TRBV7-2 and TRBJ1-1; D uncertain. This CDR3 has 13 residues. Trimming stripped 3 bases from V and 2 bases from J, with 7 bases between. Per the germline V gene, CDR1 is SGHTA and CDR2 is FQGNSA. CDR3 bases: TGTGCCAGCAGCTTTACAGTTAACACTGAAGCTTTCTTT. Protein: CASSFTVNTEAFF. The variable domain in full, completed from reference TRBV7-2 and TRBJ1-1, reads GAGVSQSPSNKVTEKGKDVELRCDPISGHTALYWYRQSLGQGLEFLIYFQGNSAPDKSGLPSDRFSAERTGGSVSTLTIQRTQQEDSAVYLCASSFTVNTEAFFGQGTRLTVV.

The chain employs TRBV25-1 and TRBJ1-1, with D uncertain. The V and J ends lost 6 bases and 0 bases respectively, with 5 bases between them. The CDR3 is 12 residues long. Germline values: CDR1 MGHDK, CDR2 SYGVNS. The DNA for the CDR3 is TGTGCCAGCAGCAGGATGAACACTGAAGCTTTCTTT. It encodes CASSRMNTEAFF.

This chain joins TRBV30 and TRBJ1-1; a weak D match, TRBD1 (5 bases). The CDR3 has 13 amino acids. V gave up 4 bases and J gave up 11 bases, with 20 bases separating them. The germline V gene has CDR1 GTSNPN and CDR2 SVGIG (reference sequence). The CDR3 bases are TGTGCCTGGAAAGCCACCGGGGGTTGGTTCGCTTTCTTT. Translating it yields CAWKATGGWFAFF.

The gene calls are TRBV30 and TRBJ2-2, with 7 bases matching TRBD1. After removal of 7 bases from V and 1 base from J, the junction contained 3 bases not matched to a gene. The CDR3 loop spans 13 amino acids. The germline V gene has CDR1 GTSNPN and CDR2 SVGIG (reference sequence). The DNA of the CDR3 is TGTGCCTCACAGGGGCTGAACACCGGGGAGCTGTTTTTT. This codes for CASQGLNTGELFF.

The chain joins TRBV5-1 to TRBJ2-1, with 13 positions matching TRBD2. V shed 2 bases, J shed 8 bases, and the junction held 4 bases outside the gene matches. Germline assignment: CDR1 SGHRS and CDR2 YFSETQ. This CDR3 region has 15 residues. CDR3: CASSFGLAGVDEQFF. DNA for the CDR3: TGCGCCAGCAGCTTCGGACTAGCGGGAGTGGATGAGCAGTTCTTC.

This chain connects TRBV7-2 to TRBJ1-1, with D unresolved. V was shortened by 5 bases and J by 2 bases, with 12 bases between the two germline ends. The germline V gene encodes CDR1 SGHTA and CDR2 FQGNSA. The CDR3 sequence is 14 residues long. CDR3 amino acids: CASSPTVRNTEAFF. The CDR3 DNA follows: TGTGCCAGCAGCCCGACGGTACGTAACACTGAAGCTTTCTTT.

The chain recombines TRBV4-2 with TRBJ1-4, with 7 bases that match TRBD1. The CDR3 has 17 amino acids. The germline V gene has CDR1 LGHNA and CDR2 YNFKEQ. The ends lost 0 bases at V and 7 bases at J; junction bases unmatched: 11. DNA of the CDR3: TGTGCCAGCAGCCAAGAAGCTATGACAGGGCTGGGTGAAAAACTGTTTTTT. As protein: CASSQEAMTGLGEKLFF.

The J gene is TRBJ2-1, the V gene TRBV6-5; 8 bases line up with TRBD2. The J segment lost 8 bases and the V segment lost 6 bases, leaving 9 bases of the junction unmatched. This CDR3 comprises 14 residues. Germline V CDR1 and CDR2: MNHEY, SVGAGI. CDR3 DNA sequence: TGTGCCAGCAGGTTGAGCGGGAGACGCCATGAGCAGTTCTTC. This sequence encodes CASRLSGRRHEQFF.

The chain recombines TRBV6-5 with TRBJ2-7; tentatively, D is TRBD1 (5 bases). The CDR3 runs to 14 residues. Looked up from germline, CDR1 is MNHEY and CDR2 is SVGAGI. V was clipped by 8 bases and J by 2 bases, with 16 bases between them. CDR3 residues: CASRLLGPTYEQYF. In DNA, the CDR3 is TGTGCCAGCCGCCTTCTGGGGCCCACCTACGAGCAGTACTTC.

This chain joins TRBV19 and TRBJ2-3; D is possibly TRBD2 (5 bases). The germline CDR1 and CDR2 sequences are LNHDA and SQIVND (reference sequence). The length of the CDR3 is 14 residues. V was shortened by 4 bases and J by 3 bases, with 11 bases between the two germline ends. CDR3 nucleotide sequence: TGTGCCAGTAGTAGGCGGACTCGGACAGATACGCAGTATTTT. Its translation is CASSRRTRTDTQYF.

The chain links TRBV9 to TRBJ1-2, with D perhaps matching TRBD1 (6 bases). The germline V gene has CDR1 SGDLS and CDR2 YYNGEE. V was shortened by 4 bases and J by 8 bases, with 18 bases between the two germline ends. The CDR3 loop spans 14 amino acids. CDR3 in amino acids: CASSFMNTGNGYTF. CDR3 DNA: TGTGCCAGCAGCTTTATGAACACAGGGAACGGCTACACCTTC.

Worth noting for this clone: The sample contains more than one DNA sequence encoding this CDR3. The V and J genes are TRBV3-1 (or the pseudogene TRBV3-2) and TRBJ2-7, with 11 bases matching TRBD2. Germline lookup yields CDR1 LGHDT and CDR2 YNNKEL (reference sequence). V gave up 4 bases and J gave up 7 bases; unmatched junction bases: 0. The length of the CDR3 is 12 residues. CDR3 sequence (DNA): TGTGCCAGCAGCCCTAGCGGGAGGGAGCAGTACTTC. Translating it yields CASSPSGREQYF.

DNA of the CDR3: TGTGCCAGCAGCAGGGACCGTTACGAGCAGTACTTC. This gives the protein CASSRDRYEQYF. The rearrangement links TRBV2 to TRBJ2-7; D may correspond to TRBD1 or TRBD2 (5 bases each). Trimming removed 6 bases from V and 4 bases from J, with 10 bases in between. CDR1 is SNHLY and CDR2 is FYNNEI in the germline V gene. This CDR3 contains 12 residues.

The table lists this clone with a count of one. The rearrangement uses TRBV19 and TRBJ2-2; weak D call: TRBD1 (5 bases). This CDR3 is built from 15 residues. Germline-derived CDR1 and CDR2 are LNHDA and SQIVND (reference sequence). V was clipped by 3 bases and J by 7 bases, with 15 bases between them. The chain's CDR3 is CASSIVGQGVGELFF. For the CDR3, the DNA is TGTGCCAGTAGTATTGTCGGGCAGGGCGTCGGGGAGCTGTTTTTT. Complete variable domain (other parts from reference TRBV19 and TRBJ2-2): DGGITQSPKYLFRKEGQNVTLSCEQNLNHDAMYWYRQDPGQGLRLIYYSQIVNDFQKGDIAEGYSVSREKKESFPLTVTSAQKNPTAFYLCASSIVGQGVGELFFGEGSRLTVL.